This entry lists 11 T cell receptor beta chains sequenced from one sample in a study of blood T cell repertoires in COVID-19. Sequenced by immunoSEQ multiplex PCR; TCRdb stores in-frame clones only, minus some. This sample has fewer than 250,000 clones, with about 90% found just once. Source material: PBMCs or T cells enriched from blood (not recorded which). The receptors here all came from a young woman who had recovered from COVID-19.

The chain has TRBV18 and TRBJ2-5, with 7 bases lining up with TRBD1. The CDR3 covers 15 residues. V dropped 4 bases and J dropped 1; count of bases not matched to a gene: 6. Germline CDR1 KGHSH, CDR2 LQKENI. CDR3: CASSRQTGTQETQYF. The DNA for the CDR3 is TGTGCCAGCTCACGCCAGACAGGGACCCAAGAGACCCAGTACTTC. Together with reference TRBV18 and TRBJ2-5, the CDR3 gives the full variable domain: NAGVMQNPRHLVRRRGQEARLRCSPMKGHSHVYWYRQLPEEGLKFMVYLQKENIIDESGMPKERFSAEFPKEGPSILRIQQVVRGDSAAYFCASSRQTGTQETQYFGPGTRLLVL.

V usage is TRBV28 and J usage is TRBJ1-2; D gene uncertain. Between the trimmed V and J ends, which lost 11 bases and 0 bases, there was a span of 13 bases. The CDR3 is made up of 13 amino acids. CDR1 and CDR2 (germline): MDHEN, SYDVKM. The CDR3 nucleotides read TGTGCCTCAGTGGCCGGGGCTAACTATGGCTACACCTTC. Its protein is CASVAGANYGYTF.

The J gene is TRBJ2-1, the V gene TRBV27; 8 bases are a match to TRBD1. J lost 6 bases, V lost 6 bases, and 4 bases had no gene match. The CDR3 length is 13 residues. Germline V gives CDR1 MNHEY, CDR2 SMNVEV (reference sequence). This CDR3 is CASRPGGSNEQFF. The DNA for the CDR3 is TGTGCCAGCAGGCCAGGGGGCTCCAATGAGCAGTTCTTC.

The V gene is TRBV19, the J gene TRBJ2-1; perhaps TRBD2 as D (6 bases). V was trimmed by 6 bases and J by 4 bases, leaving 10 bases between them. CDR3 length equals 13 residues. CDR1 and CDR2 (germline): LNHDA, SQIVND (reference sequence). The CDR3 DNA sequence: TGTGCCAGTAGCCGGGAGTCTTACAATGAGCAGTTCTTC. It is translated as CASSRESYNEQFF. Full variable domain (missing parts from reference TRBV19 and TRBJ2-1): DGGITQSPKYLFRKEGQNVTLSCEQNLNHDAMYWYRQDPGQGLRLIYYSQIVNDFQKGDIAEGYSVSREKKESFPLTVTSAQKNPTAFYLCASSRESYNEQFFGPGTRLTVL.

The rearrangement joins TRBV4-1 to TRBJ2-7; maybe TRBD1 (5 bases). The V end was cut by 2 bases, the J end by 6 bases, with 17 bases between. Germline assignment: CDR1 MGHRA and CDR2 YSYEKL. The CDR3 covers 15 residues. The CDR3 loop reads CASSQLLGVESEQYF. CDR3 sequence (DNA): TGCGCCAGCAGCCAACTTTTAGGGGTCGAAAGCGAGCAGTACTTC.

The chain combines TRBV4-1 with TRBJ1-1; the D gene is possibly TRBD1 (5 bases). Trimming pared 4 bases from V and 6 bases from J, leaving 18 bases between. CDR1 and CDR2 from the germline V gene are MGHRA and YSYEKL. The CDR3 consists of 15 residues. In DNA, the CDR3 is TGCGCCAGCAGCCGCCATCGGGGGGAGGGCCCTGAAGCTTTCTTT. Translated: CASSRHRGEGPEAFF.

The chain employs TRBV19 and TRBJ2-5; 12 bases agree with TRBD2. CDR1 and CDR2 (germline): LNHDA, SQIVND (reference sequence). This CDR3 spans 15 amino acids. With V trimmed by 5 bases and J by 7 bases, 8 bases remained unmatched. The CDR3 loop is CASSQTSGGKWTQYF. The CDR3 nucleotides read TGTGCCAGTAGTCAGACTAGCGGGGGCAAGTGGACCCAGTACTTC.

The chain combines TRBV14 with TRBJ2-1; 7 bases are shared with TRBD2. Germline assignment: CDR1 SGHDN and CDR2 FVKESK. Germline trimming cut 1 base from V and 4 bases from J; bases unmatched to any gene: 4. The CDR3 loop spans 15 amino acids. The CDR3 DNA reads as TGTGCCAGCAGCCAAGGAGCGGGGCTTTACAATGAGCAGTTCTTC. This encodes CASSQGAGLYNEQFF.

V is TRBV5-1 and J is TRBJ1-2; D not resolved. Germline loops: CDR1 SGHRS, CDR2 YFSETQ. The CDR3 sequence is 14 residues long. Trimming removed 4 bases from V and 1 base from J, with 11 bases in between. CDR3 amino acids: CASSPERVNYGYTF. The CDR3 coding sequence is TGCGCCAGCAGCCCGGAGAGGGTTAACTATGGCTACACCTTC.

This chain uses TRBV10-3 with TRBJ2-5, with D maybe TRBD2 (5 bases). CDR3 size: 13 residues. V was shortened by 8 bases and J by 1 base, with 11 bases between the two germline ends. Germline CDR1 reads ENHRY; CDR2 reads SYGVKD. In nucleotides, the CDR3 is TGTGCCATCGCGGGTCAACCCCAAGAGACCCAGTACTTC. Encoded protein: CAIAGQPQETQYF.

V usage is TRBV15 and J usage is TRBJ2-7, with D possibly being TRBD2 (6 bases). The germline V gene encodes CDR1 LNHNV and CDR2 YYDKDF (reference sequence). The CDR3 covers 12 residues. The ends were cut back, 0 bases at V and 10 bases at J, with 10 bases in the middle. The CDR3 coding sequence is TGTGCCACCAGCAGAGATGAGGAGGGCCAGTACTTC. Translation: CATSRDEEGQYF.